This TCR beta chain was documented in a study of CD4 T cells in relation to SARS-CoV-2 and coronaviruses. This CDR3 contains 14 residues. Germline V gene lookup returns CDR1 KGHSH and CDR2 LQKENI. Trimming took 6 bases from V and 2 from J, leaving 14 bases between them. The unexposed donors gave CD4+ T cells in 2011-2018, prior to COVID-19. Deep TCR-beta sequencing used DNA from uncultured naive and memory CD4+ T cells. Some clones are missing from TCRdb's copy, which holds only in-frame ones; the method was immunoSEQ multiplex PCR. This table holds about 65,000 clones, about 89% found once. The chain uses TRBV18 and TRBJ2-7; possibly TRBD2 for D (6 bases). The TCR comes from a human donor in good health. The specimen was memory CD4+ T cells from PBMCs. The CDR3, as DNA: TGTGCCAGCTCCTCCTCGGGGGTTGCCTACGAGCAGTACTTC. It encodes CASSSSGVAYEQYF.